This TCR beta chain is drawn from a study of glioma-infiltrating T cells. The germline V gene encodes CDR1 SQVTM and CDR2 ANQGSEA. V was shortened by 7 bases and J by 0 bases, with 12 bases between the two germline ends. This CDR3 has 13 residues. This clonotype occurred many times. Using RNA template, CDR3s of TCR alpha and beta were amplified with iRepertoire arm-PCR. From the multiplex PCR reads, TCRdb called clonotypes with MiXCR, one entry per CDR3 protein. The table includes 90,000 to 100,000 distinct CDR3 sequences, roughly 39% detected once. The chain employs TRBV29-1 and TRBJ1-1; the D gene is possibly TRBD1 (6 bases). This TCR was recovered from a human donor with low-grade glioma or glioblastoma, undergoing nonglioma brain surgery, or in good health (not recorded which). The specimen was glioma tissue, nonneoplastic brain tissue, or PBMCs (not recorded which). The CDR3 bases are TGCAGCGGCGCGGGACACCTGAACACTGAAGCTTTCTTT. This codes for CSGAGHLNTEAFF.